This TCR beta chain was obtained from a study of blood T cell repertoires in COVID-19. Study at large: Nucleic acid was either cDNA or gDNA, and it came from T cells, B-cell-depleted T cells, or PBMCs.

V was clipped by 0 bases and J by 7 bases; unmatched bases: 8. The germline CDR1 and CDR2 sequences are SGHDT and YYEEEE. This CDR3 has 17 amino acids. TCRdb's copy holds only in-frame clones and misses some; the assay was immunoSEQ multiplex PCR. The table shows about 58,000 clones, with approximately 89% occurring only once. The chain is built from TRBV5-6 and TRBJ2-1; 12 positions match TRBD2. This receptor was identified in a woman aged 55-70 years with active COVID-19. Sequenced sample: peripheral blood. The chain's CDR3 is CASSLGPGLAGGNEQFF. CDR3 nucleotide sequence: TGTGCCAGCAGCTTGGGCCCGGGACTAGCGGGTGGGAATGAGCAGTTCTTC. Full variable domain (remainder filled in from reference TRBV5-6 and TRBJ2-1): DAGVTQSPTHLIKTRGQQVTLRCSPKSGHDTVSWYQQALGQGPQFIFQYYEEEERQRGNFPDRFSGHQFPNYSSELNVNALLLGDSALYLCASSLGPGLAGGNEQFFGPGTRLTVL.